This T cell receptor beta chain was retrieved from a study of blood T cell repertoires in COVID-19. This clone was seen ten or more times. Some clones are missing from TCRdb's copy, which holds only in-frame ones; the method was immunoSEQ multiplex PCR. Of about 270,000 clones in the sample, around 93% were seen once. CDR3 length: 12 amino acids. Germline CDR1 and CDR2: MNHEY and SVGEGT. V gave up 5 bases and J gave up 2 bases, with 6 bases separating them. The sequence was obtained from a man aged 35 to 55 who had been exposed to COVID-19. The V call is TRBV6-2 or TRBV6-3, the J call TRBJ1-2; D call uncertain. The sequenced sample consisted of PBMCs or T cells enriched from blood (not recorded which). CDR3: CASSERNYGYTF. Written as DNA, the CDR3 is TGTGCCAGCAGTGAGAGAAACTATGGCTACACCTTC.